The next 25 T cell receptor beta chains were all read from a single sample in a study of shared clonotypes between healthy human individuals. Cells designated naive CD8 were CD45RO-negative and were positively selected for CCR7, with terminally differentiated effector memory CD45RA+ cells excluded. The protocol was immunoSEQ multiplex PCR, while the TCRdb copy is restricted to in-frame clones and leaves out a portion. Among about 820,000 clones listed, more than 85% were seen once. Sample: naive CD8+ T cells sorted from blood. Receptors originate from a man aged 25 to 40 in good health.

As for this clone: At the DNA level, this CDR3 is encoded by other sequences in the same sample as well. This chain links TRBV7-9 with TRBJ2-7; 8 bases map to TRBD1. With 5 bases clipped from V and 2 bases from J, the junction kept 5 bases outside the gene matches. Germline values: CDR1 SEHNR, CDR2 FQNEAQ (reference sequence). The CDR3 runs 14 residues. CDR3: CASSLGQGAYEQYF. In nucleotides, the CDR3 is TGTGCCAGCAGCCTAGGACAGGGCGCCTACGAGCAGTACTTC. Filled out from reference TRBV7-9 and TRBJ2-7, the complete variable domain reads DTGVSQNPRHKITKRGQNVTFRCDPISEHNRLYWYRQTLGQGPEFLTYFQNEAQLEKSRLLSDRFSAERPKGSFSTLEIQRTEQGDSAMYLCASSLGQGAYEQYFGPGTRLTVT.

A note on this clone: This specimen includes other DNA sequences encoding the same CDR3. V usage is TRBV5-1 and J usage is TRBJ2-5; no clear D gene. The CDR3 extends over 15 amino acids. Germline V gene data show CDR1 as SGHRS and CDR2 as YFSETQ. The germline V and J ends were trimmed by 0 bases and 0 bases, with 9 bases remaining between them. CDR3 coding DNA: TGCGCCAGCAGCTTGGACTTGGGCAACCAAGAGACCCAGTACTTC. Amino acids: CASSLDLGNQETQYF.

A remark on this clone: The junction does not match germline at one end; this may be a read error. The rearrangement joins TRBV7-7 to TRBJ2-5; D is ambiguous. CDR1 SSHAT and CDR2 FNYEAQ come from the germline V gene (reference sequence). The CDR3 is 14 amino acids. In nucleotides, the CDR3 is TGTGCTAGCACCCTCAACCCCAGCCAAGAGACCCAGTACTTC. This sequence encodes CASTLNPSQETQYF.

This clone was recorded once. This chain uses TRBV2 with TRBJ2-3; 8 positions match TRBD1. Trimming at V came to 10 bases and at J to 1 base, leaving 4 bases not matched to a gene. Germline assignment: CDR1 SNHLY and CDR2 FYNNEI. The length of the CDR3 is 13 residues. The CDR3 DNA follows: TGTGCCATAGACAGGGGTCGCACAGATACGCAGTATTTT. Translation: CAIDRGRTDTQYF.

J is TRBJ2-3 and V is TRBV7-9, with D possibly being TRBD2 (5 bases). CDR3 size: 16 residues. The germline V gene encodes CDR1 SEHNR and CDR2 FQNEAQ (reference sequence). V was shortened by 2 bases and J by 7 bases, with 19 bases between the two germline ends. CDR3 DNA sequence: TGTGCCAGCAGCTTACCGCCCCGCGGCGGGTCGTATACGCAGTATTTT. This gives the protein CASSLPPRGGSYTQYF.

This clone has only one observation. The V and J genes are TRBV7-3 and TRBJ2-3, with 9 bases identical to TRBD2. This CDR3 is built from 13 residues. J gave up 5 bases and V 5 bases, and 2 bases lay outside the gene matches. Germline V gene lookup returns CDR1 SGHTA and CDR2 FQGTGA. CDR3 coding DNA: TGTGCCAGCAGCCCTAGCGGGATAGATACGCAGTATTTT. It encodes CASSPSGIDTQYF.

The chain is built from TRBV7-9 and TRBJ2-7, with D unresolved. The V and J ends lost 2 bases and 0 bases respectively, with 11 bases between them. The CDR3 contains 15 residues. CDR1 is SEHNR, CDR2 FQNEAQ, per germline (reference sequence). The CDR3 coding sequence is TGTGCCAGCAGCTTAAAAGGGCAGAGCTCCTACGAGCAGTACTTC. Translation gives CASSLKGQSSYEQYF.

V is TRBV4-2 and J is TRBJ2-3, with 9 bases lining up with TRBD1. The V gene end was trimmed by 2 bases and the J gene end by 0 bases; junction bases not matched to a gene: 3. From germline, CDR1 is LGHNA and CDR2 YNFKEQ. This CDR3 has 16 amino acids. The CDR3 region is CASSQRTGASTDTQYF. The CDR3 coding sequence is TGTGCCAGCAGCCAAAGGACAGGGGCTAGCACAGATACGCAGTATTTT.

The gene calls are TRBV19 and TRBJ1-5; D ambiguous. The CDR3 spans 15 residues. Deletions cut 2 bases from V and 1 base from J, with 9 bases between. Germline CDR1 LNHDA, CDR2 SQIVND (reference sequence). The CDR3 protein is CASSINGGSNQPQHF. The CDR3 DNA is TGTGCCAGTAGTATAAATGGCGGGAGCAATCAGCCCCAGCATTTT.

This CDR3 is CATGLNSYEQYF. The DNA for the CDR3 is TGCGCCACCGGACTGAATTCCTACGAGCAGTACTTC. The V gene is TRBV10-2, the J gene TRBJ2-7; TRBD2 might be the D (5 bases). Germline assignment: CDR1 WSHSY and CDR2 SAAADI. This CDR3 region has 12 residues. V was trimmed by 10 bases and J by 1 base, leaving 11 bases between them.

The V gene is TRBV6-5, the J gene TRBJ2-7, with 8 bases matching TRBD1. CDR3 length: 15 residues. Unmatched junction bases numbered 8, after V lost 6 bases and J lost 1 base. CDR1 is MNHEY and CDR2 is SVGAGI in the germline V gene. CDR3 protein: CASSPGQGTSYEQYF. CDR3 DNA: TGTGCCAGCAGCCCCGGACAGGGAACGTCCTACGAGCAGTACTTC.

Details on this clone: Other DNA sequences in this sample translate to the same CDR3. V is TRBV27 and J is TRBJ2-2, with 7 nucleotides matching TRBD2. V gave up 2 bases and J gave up 8 bases; unmatched junction bases: 2. This CDR3 comprises 13 residues. The germline V gene has CDR1 MNHEY and CDR2 SMNVEV (reference sequence). The CDR3 nucleotides read TGTGCCAGCAGTTTAGCGGGAGCGGGGGAGCTGTTTTTT. It specifies CASSLAGAGELFF.

V gene TRBV18 combines with J gene TRBJ2-5, with 7 bases lining up with TRBD2. This CDR3 is built from 15 residues. Trimming took 3 bases from V and 5 from J; bases not matched to a gene: 9. In germline, CDR1 is KGHSH, CDR2 LQKENI. The CDR3 protein is CASSPVFDGRETQYF. The CDR3 DNA follows: TGTGCCAGCTCACCGGTTTTTGACGGGAGGGAGACCCAGTACTTC.

As DNA, the CDR3 is TGTGCCAGCAGCTGGATCGGGGTCGCAGACAGGGAAGACTATGGCTACACCTTC. Translation: CASSWIGVADREDYGYTF. The genes are TRBV11-2 and TRBJ1-2, with 7 nucleotides matching TRBD1. J lost 3 bases, V lost 4 bases, and 17 bases had no gene match. The CDR3 is made up of 18 amino acids. The germline CDR1 and CDR2 sequences are SGHAT and FQNNGV. Complete variable domain (other parts from reference TRBV11-2 and TRBJ1-2): EAGVAQSPRYKIIEKRQSVAFWCNPISGHATLYWYQQILGQGPKLLIQFQNNGVVDDSQLPKDRFSAERLKGVDSTLKIQPAKLEDSAVYLCASSWIGVADREDYGYTFGSGTRLTVV.

The chain is built from TRBV7-2 and TRBJ2-5; D possibly corresponds to TRBD1 (6 bases). Germline values: CDR1 SGHTA, CDR2 FQGNSA. CDR3 length: 13 amino acids. V was trimmed by 5 bases and J by 5 bases, leaving 12 bases between them. The CDR3 DNA follows: TGTGCCAGCAGCCTTCGGACAGCCGAGACCCAGTACTTC. Translation: CASSLRTAETQYF. Based on the CDR3 plus reference TRBV7-2 and TRBJ2-5, the full variable domain is GAGVSQSPSNKVTEKGKDVELRCDPISGHTALYWYRQSLGQGLEFLIYFQGNSAPDKSGLPSDRFSAERTGGSVSTLTIQRTQQEDSAVYLCASSLRTAETQYFGPGTRLLVL.

CDR3 protein: CASSQMGAGNSGDTQYF. CDR3 DNA sequence: TGCGCCAGCAGCCAAATGGGGGCGGGAAACTCGGGGGATACGCAGTATTTT. This sequence joins TRBV4-1 and TRBJ2-3; the D call may be TRBD1 or TRBD2 (6 bases each). The CDR3 length is 17 residues. V was shortened by 2 bases and J by 6 bases, with 21 bases between the two germline ends. The germline gives CDR1 MGHRA, CDR2 YSYEKL.

The sample holds one count of this clone. This chain joins TRBV11-2 and TRBJ2-7; no definite D call. The V gene lost 3 bases and the J gene lost 3 bases, with 15 bases spanning the gap. CDR3 length equals 15 residues. The V gene's germline CDR1 is SGHAT and CDR2 FQNNGV. For the CDR3, the DNA is TGTGCCAGCAGCTTTGGCAAAGGCCTCGTCTACGAGCAGTACTTC. It translates to CASSFGKGLVYEQYF.

The chain has TRBV5-4 and TRBJ2-3, with 7 positions matching TRBD2. The CDR3 is 18 amino acids. J gave up 2 bases and V 0 bases, and 12 bases lay outside the gene matches. The V gene's germline CDR1 is SGHNT and CDR2 YYREEE (reference sequence). The CDR3 sequence: CASSLAGLAGPSTDTQYF. CDR3 DNA: TGTGCCAGCAGCTTGGCCGGGTTAGCGGGCCCTTCCACAGATACGCAGTATTTT.

The rearrangement joins TRBV6-4 to TRBJ2-7; 7 bases line up with TRBD1. Looked up from germline, CDR1 is MRHNA and CDR2 is SNTAGT. The CDR3 is made up of 15 amino acids. With V trimmed by 2 bases and J by 1 base, 5 bases remained unmatched. The CDR3 here is CASSDPRTGSYEQYF. CDR3 nucleotide sequence: TGTGCCAGCAGTGACCCCCGGACAGGTTCCTACGAGCAGTACTTC.

Only a few counts were recorded for this clone. V and J are TRBV9 and TRBJ1-2; tentative D call: TRBD1 (6 bases). The length of the CDR3 is 15 residues. Germline V gives CDR1 SGDLS, CDR2 YYNGEE. The ends were cut back, 3 bases at V and 0 bases at J, with 12 bases in the middle. The CDR3 loop is CASSAEDRTNYGYTF. The CDR3 nucleotides read TGTGCCAGCAGCGCGGAGGACAGAACTAACTATGGCTACACCTTC.

The rearrangement links TRBV11-3 to TRBJ2-1; TRBD1 is a possible D gene (5 bases). The germline CDR1 and CDR2 sequences are SGHNT and YENEEA. Trimming cost V 5 bases and J 10 bases, with 18 bases left between them. The length of the CDR3 is 14 residues. DNA for the CDR3: TGTGCCAGCAGCGCCCCGTCCCCCCACAGGGAGCAGTTCTTC. Translation gives CASSAPSPHREQFF.

Details on this clone: The same CDR3 also results from other DNA sequences found in this sample. The V gene is TRBV5-1, the J gene TRBJ1-1; D call uncertain. The CDR3 has 13 residues. Germline V lookup: CDR1 SGHRS, CDR2 YFSETQ. V gave up 3 bases and J gave up 3 bases, with 9 bases separating them. CDR3 protein: CASSSRDDTEAFF. CDR3 nucleotide sequence: TGCGCCAGCAGCTCGAGGGATGACACTGAAGCTTTCTTT.

DNA for the CDR3: TGCGCCAGCAGCGTCAGCGGTTACCAAGAGACCCAGTACTTC. Translating gives CASSVSGYQETQYF. V is TRBV4-1 and J is TRBJ2-5; TRBD2 might be the D (5 bases). V was shortened by 5 bases and J by 0 bases, with 10 bases between the two germline ends. Germline CDR1 MGHRA, CDR2 YSYEKL. The CDR3 runs to 14 residues.

The rearrangement uses TRBV7-2 and TRBJ1-5, with 7 bases that match TRBD1. V was pared by 5 bases and J by 0 bases, with 4 bases of the junction left unmatched. In germline, CDR1 is SGHTA, CDR2 FQGNSA. The CDR3 extends over 15 amino acids. CDR3 protein: CASSPGTVSNQPQHF. In nucleotides, the CDR3 is TGTGCCAGCAGCCCCGGGACAGTTAGCAATCAGCCCCAGCATTTT.

The chain employs TRBV15 and TRBJ1-5, with D perhaps TRBD1 (5 bases). V dropped 0 bases and J dropped 2 bases, with 11 bases sitting between them. The germline CDR1 and CDR2 sequences are LNHNV and YYDKDF (reference sequence). The CDR3 runs to 16 residues. The chain's CDR3 is CATSRERTLGNQPQHF. In DNA, the CDR3 is TGTGCCACCAGCAGAGAAAGGACATTAGGCAATCAGCCCCAGCATTTT.